The T cell receptor beta chain under discussion was sequenced for a study of cytomegalovirus exposure and HLA in healthy donors. Study outcomes and limitations: Association of 16,951 TCR beta sequences with HLA alleles was found at 0.05 false discovery rate in a later analysis.

It was with 60 Vbeta and 13 Jbeta primers that the PCR ran. Method: immunoSEQ multiplex PCR; TCRdb's copy keeps in-frame clones and lacks some. This sample has roughly 77,000 clones; 60% to 85% occur once, and the top ten carry 4% to 5.5%. This CDR3 region has 14 residues. Germline CDR1 reads SGHRS; CDR2 reads YFSETQ. Trimming removed 6 bases from V and 9 bases from J; junction bases left unmatched: 10. This clone has a handful of counts. The antigen is undetermined. The sample consisted of PBMCs. The chain recombines TRBV5-1 with TRBJ2-1; the match to TRBD2 covers 9 bases. The TCR sequence derives from a man in his forties or fifties in good health and CMV-seronegative. DNA for the CDR3: TGCGCCAGCAACAATTTAGCGGGAGATTTTGAGCAGTTCTTC. Its translation is CASNNLAGDFEQFF.